This TCR beta chain was sequenced in a study of T cell responses to AZD1222 COVID-19 vaccine. Study information: Analyses pooled second doses at about 4 or about 12 weeks. Study-wide points: Donor demographics were predominantly white British with a female majority; clonal diversity may be underestimated. The study sampled repertoires only after the peak T cell response. In the spike-specific TCR repertoire, nearly half reportedly target unmutated variant regions.

Turning to this clone: Its antigen is not identified.

The germline gives CDR1 MDHEN, CDR2 SYDVKM. The CDR3 runs 16 residues. With 8 bases removed from V and 4 bases from J, the gap between germline ends came to 23 bases. Produced via immunoSEQ multiplex PCR; TCRdb's table is partial and in-frame only. The data show 130,000 or so clones, over 75% seen once. The chain couples TRBV28 to TRBJ1-1; possibly TRBD1 for D (5 bases). The receptor's source is an adult in good health. Source: peripheral blood, taken on day 0 of AZD1222 vaccination. The CDR3 loop reads CASEVTGTWESTEAFF. In DNA, the CDR3 is TGTGCCAGCGAGGTGACCGGGACTTGGGAGAGCACTGAAGCTTTCTTT. The full variable domain, its missing parts supplied by reference TRBV28 and TRBJ1-1, is DVKVTQSSRYLVKRTGEKVFLECVQDMDHENMFWYRQDPGLGLRLIYFSYDVKMKEKGDIPEGYSVSREKKERFSLILESASTNQTSMYLCASEVTGTWESTEAFFGQGTRLTVV.